This TCR beta chain was identified in a study of cytomegalovirus exposure and HLA in healthy donors. PCR primers comprised 60 Vbeta and 13 Jbeta primers. Repertoires were generated with immunoSEQ multiplex PCR, while TCRdb's copy carries only in-frame clones and drops some. The data show roughly 130,000 clones, with approximately 8.8% seen just once and 4.5% to 5.5% held by the top ten. Comments on this clone: Its specificity is not known.

The CDR3 runs 13 residues. The V gene's germline CDR1 is SGHVS and CDR2 FNYEAQ. V dropped 1 base and J dropped 4 bases, with 6 bases sitting between them. Notes on the study in general: High sensitivity and specificity were reportedly achieved when the classifier diagnosed cytomegalovirus status.

The sample was PBMCs. The chain is built from TRBV7-6 and TRBJ2-3; possibly TRBD1 for D (5 bases). The receptor was derived from a man in his forties in good health and CMV-seronegative. The CDR3 is CASSLEGPDTQYF. The CDR3 nucleotides are TGTGCCAGCAGCTTAGAGGGGCCAGATACGCAGTATTTT.